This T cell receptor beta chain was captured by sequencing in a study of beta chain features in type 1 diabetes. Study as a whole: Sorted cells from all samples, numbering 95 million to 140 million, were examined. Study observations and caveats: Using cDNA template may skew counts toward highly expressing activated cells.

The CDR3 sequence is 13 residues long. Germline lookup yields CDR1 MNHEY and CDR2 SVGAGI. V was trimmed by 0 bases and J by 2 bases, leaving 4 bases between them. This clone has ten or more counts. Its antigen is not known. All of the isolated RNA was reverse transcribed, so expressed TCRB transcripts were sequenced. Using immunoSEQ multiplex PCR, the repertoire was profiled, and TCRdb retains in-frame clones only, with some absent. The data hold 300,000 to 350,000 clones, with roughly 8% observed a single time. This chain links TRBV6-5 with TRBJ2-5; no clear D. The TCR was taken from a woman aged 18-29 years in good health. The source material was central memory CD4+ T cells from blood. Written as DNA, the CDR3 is TGTGCCAGCAGTTACTCGATTCAAGAGACCCAGTACTTC. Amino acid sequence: CASSYSIQETQYF.